This T cell receptor beta chain was found in a study of cytomegalovirus exposure and HLA in healthy donors. Study-level findings and limits: Among immune exposure information, only CMV serostatus was available.

Trimming at V came to 4 bases and at J to 0 bases, leaving 7 bases not matched to a gene. Germline V gene data show CDR1 as MGHRA and CDR2 as YSYEKL. This CDR3 has 17 residues. In the PCR, 60 Vbeta and 13 Jbeta primers were used. Some clones are missing from TCRdb's copy, which holds only in-frame ones; the method was immunoSEQ multiplex PCR. This sample's table has about 170,000 clones. On this clone itself: Its specificity is unknown.

The gene calls are TRBV4-1 and TRBJ2-1; 9 nucleotides match TRBD2. This receptor was obtained from a woman aged 18-30 years in good health and CMV-seropositive. The sample comprised PBMCs. As DNA, the CDR3 is TGCGCCAGCAGCCTTAGCGGGAGAGACCCCTCCTACAATGAGCAGTTCTTC. Translating gives CASSLSGRDPSYNEQFF.